There are a few counts of the clone carrying this TCR beta chain. The antigen remains undetermined. This sample was included in a study of long-term antiretroviral therapy in people with HIV. Whole-study context: When the earliest samples were collected, ART was typically delayed until CD4 counts fell.

Sequencing used immunoSEQ v3.0 at survey level. This table comes from immunoSEQ multiplex PCR, and its TCRdb copy is limited to in-frame clones, with some not included. The table shows approximately 21,000 clones, with about 80% occurring only once. Findings of the study overall: Versus controls, repertoires in people with HIV had narrower CDR3 length ranges. Researchers lacked any data on ART adherence, viral resistance or therapy changes.

Germline CDR1 KGHSH, CDR2 LQKENI. CDR3 length: 20 residues. Trimming cost V 6 bases and J 6 bases; bases outside gene matches: 21. This sample comprised unsorted PBMCs, obtained 5.9 years after starting antiretroviral therapy. The chain has TRBV18 and TRBJ2-2; 11 nucleotides agree with TRBD1. This TCR was recovered from a man younger than 40 with HIV. In nucleotides, the CDR3 is TGTGCCAGCTCCCTCAAGGAACGGACAGGGGGCGCGAGGTCTGCCGGGGAGCTGTTTTTT. This codes for CASSLKERTGGARSAGELFF.